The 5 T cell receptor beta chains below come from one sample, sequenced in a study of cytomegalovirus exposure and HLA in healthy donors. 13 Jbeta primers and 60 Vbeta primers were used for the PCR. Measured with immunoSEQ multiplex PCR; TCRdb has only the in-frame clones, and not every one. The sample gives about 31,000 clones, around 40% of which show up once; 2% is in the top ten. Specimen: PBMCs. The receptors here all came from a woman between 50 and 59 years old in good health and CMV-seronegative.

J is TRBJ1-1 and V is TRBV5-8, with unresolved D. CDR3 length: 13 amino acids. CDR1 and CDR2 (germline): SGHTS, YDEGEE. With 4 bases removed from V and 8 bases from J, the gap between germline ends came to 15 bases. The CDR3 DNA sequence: TGTGCCAGCAGCCCGGAGGGTGAGGGCGAAGCTTTCTTT. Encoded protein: CASSPEGEGEAFF.

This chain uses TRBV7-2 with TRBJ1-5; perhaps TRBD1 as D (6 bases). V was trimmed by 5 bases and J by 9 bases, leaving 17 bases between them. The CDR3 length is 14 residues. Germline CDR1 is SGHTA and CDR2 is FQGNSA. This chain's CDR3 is CASSRTGTFSPQHF. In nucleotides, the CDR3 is TGTGCCAGCAGCCGTACAGGGACGTTTTCGCCCCAGCATTTT.

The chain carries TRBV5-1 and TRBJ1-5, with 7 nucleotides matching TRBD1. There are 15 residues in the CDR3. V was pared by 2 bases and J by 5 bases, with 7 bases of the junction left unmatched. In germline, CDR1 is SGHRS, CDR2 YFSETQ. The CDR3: CASSFDRAADQPQHF. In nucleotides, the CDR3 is TGCGCCAGCAGCTTTGACAGGGCCGCCGATCAGCCCCAGCATTTT.

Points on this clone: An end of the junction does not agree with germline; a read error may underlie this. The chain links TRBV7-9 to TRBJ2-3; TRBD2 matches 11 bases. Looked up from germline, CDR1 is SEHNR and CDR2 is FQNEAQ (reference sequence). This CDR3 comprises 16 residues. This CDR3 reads CSSSTPSGRRADTQYF. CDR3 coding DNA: TGTTCCAGCAGCACACCTAGCGGGAGGCGTGCAGATACGCAGTATTTT.

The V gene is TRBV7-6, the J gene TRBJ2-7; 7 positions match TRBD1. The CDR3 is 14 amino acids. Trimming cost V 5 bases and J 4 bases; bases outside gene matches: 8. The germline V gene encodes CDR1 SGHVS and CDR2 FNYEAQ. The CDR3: CASSLPGQRYEQYF. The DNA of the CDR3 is TGTGCCAGCAGCCTTCCGGGACAGCGGTACGAGCAGTACTTC.